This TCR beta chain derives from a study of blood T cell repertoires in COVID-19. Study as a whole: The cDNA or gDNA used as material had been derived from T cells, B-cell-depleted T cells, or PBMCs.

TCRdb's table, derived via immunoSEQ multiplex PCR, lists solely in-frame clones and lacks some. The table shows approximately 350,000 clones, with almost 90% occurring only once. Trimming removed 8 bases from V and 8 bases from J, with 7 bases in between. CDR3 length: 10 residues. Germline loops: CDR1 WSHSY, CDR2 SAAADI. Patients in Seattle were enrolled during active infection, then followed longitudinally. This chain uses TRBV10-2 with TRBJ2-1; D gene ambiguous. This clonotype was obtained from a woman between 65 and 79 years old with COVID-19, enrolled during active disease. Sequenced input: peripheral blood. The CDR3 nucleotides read TGCGCCAGCTTGGAGTATGAGCAGTTCTTC. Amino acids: CASLEYEQFF.